The 22 T cell receptor beta chains in this list originate from one sample, sequenced in a study of siplizumab effects on memory and regulatory T cells. Measured with immunoSEQ multiplex PCR; TCRdb has only the in-frame clones, and not every one. This table has around 110,000 clones, approximately 94% appearing once. Sequenced: non-Treg CD4+ T cells sorted from blood. The receptors were gathered from a human donor in good health.

The V call is TRBV25-1, the J call TRBJ1-1; 9 bases fit TRBD1. J was trimmed by 6 bases and V by 6 bases; bases with no gene match: 14. The CDR3 is 16 amino acids. The germline V gene has CDR1 MGHDK and CDR2 SYGVNS. CDR3 coding DNA: TGTGCCAGCAGAGCTACAGGGGGCGAGGTTTTGCCTGAAGCTTTCTTT. The encoded protein is CASRATGGEVLPEAFF.

This clone was detected only once. For the CDR3, the DNA is TGTGCCAGCAGTGAAGCGGATCGACAGCCCCAGCATTTT. This gives the protein CASSEADRQPQHF. The chain uses TRBV6-1 and TRBJ1-5, with no clear D. Trimming took 0 bases from V and 7 from J, leaving 7 bases between them. Germline CDR1 reads MNHNS; CDR2 reads SASEGT. The CDR3 consists of 13 residues.

The chain employs TRBV20-1 and TRBJ2-7; the D is unclear. Germline values: CDR1 DFQATT, CDR2 SNEGSKA (reference sequence). The V gene lost 6 bases and the J gene lost 7 bases, with 10 bases spanning the gap. CDR3 length equals 10 residues. The CDR3 protein is CSAALEEQYF. The CDR3 nucleotides read TGCAGTGCCGCCTTAGAGGAGCAGTACTTC.

This chain connects TRBV6-5 to TRBJ1-1, with D possibly TRBD1 on 6 matching bases. Germline assignment: CDR1 MNHEY and CDR2 SVGAGI. V lost 2 bases and J 5 bases, leaving 12 bases between the germline ends. There are 14 residues in the CDR3. The CDR3 nucleotides are TGTGCCAGCAGTTACGTTCCAGGGGAGACTGAAGCTTTCTTT. This translates into CASSYVPGETEAFF.

The CDR3 nucleotides read TGTGCCAGCAGCCAAGATGGAAGTAGGGTAGGGGAGACCCAGTACTTC. This gives the protein CASSQDGSRVGETQYF. This chain connects TRBV4-2 to TRBJ2-5; no clear D gene. The V and J ends lost 0 bases and 5 bases respectively, with 16 bases between them. This CDR3 region has 16 residues. Germline assignment: CDR1 LGHNA and CDR2 YNFKEQ.

V and J are TRBV6-1 and TRBJ1-2; 9 bases match TRBD1. Germline CDR1 MNHNS, CDR2 SASEGT. CDR3 size: 15 residues. V was pared by 5 bases and J by 4 bases, with 8 bases of the junction left unmatched. CDR3 DNA sequence: TGTGCCAGCAGTTCTTCCGGGACAGGGCCCTATGGCTACACCTTC. As protein: CASSSSGTGPYGYTF.

The J gene is TRBJ2-5, the V gene TRBV9; TRBD1 matches at 10 bases. The CDR3 is made up of 14 amino acids. The V gene's germline CDR1 is SGDLS and CDR2 YYNGEE. J gave up 5 bases and V 2 bases, and 3 bases lay outside the gene matches. The CDR3 nucleotides read TGTGCCAGCAGCGTCGACAGGGGGCGTGAGACCCAGTACTTC. It is translated as CASSVDRGRETQYF.

The chain has TRBV7-6 and TRBJ1-1; D perhaps matches TRBD1 (5 bases). This CDR3 comprises 13 residues. The V gene lost 1 base and the J gene lost 4 bases, with 7 bases spanning the gap. Germline CDR1 and CDR2: SGHVS and FNYEAQ. In DNA form, the CDR3 reads TGTGCCAGCAGCTTAGTAGGGGCCACTGAAGCTTTCTTT. This sequence encodes CASSLVGATEAFF.

J is TRBJ2-7 and V is TRBV5-4; a weak D match, TRBD2 (6 bases). CDR3 length equals 14 residues. Germline CDR1 is SGHNT and CDR2 is YYREEE (reference sequence). Trimming removed 3 bases from V and 3 bases from J, with 13 bases in between. The CDR3 coding sequence is TGTGCCAGCAGCTACGGGACTTCGATCTACGAGCAGTACTTC. Its protein is CASSYGTSIYEQYF.

The V gene is TRBV6-5, the J gene TRBJ1-1; D not certain. The CDR3 totals 14 residues. Germline values: CDR1 MNHEY, CDR2 SVGAGI. The V end lost 7 bases, the J end lost 2 bases, and 14 bases lay between the germline ends. Written as DNA, the CDR3 is TGTGCCAGCACCAAGGACGGCAGAAACACTGAAGCTTTCTTT. It is translated as CASTKDGRNTEAFF.

This chain uses TRBV7-2 with TRBJ2-3, with D possibly being TRBD1 (5 bases). Germline V lookup: CDR1 SGHTA, CDR2 FQGNSA. The CDR3 runs 15 residues. V shed 5 bases and J shed 0 bases, with 12 bases lying between them. CDR3 nucleotide sequence: TGTGCCAGCAGCCTTCGACAGAAAAGCACAGATACGCAGTATTTT. This codes for CASSLRQKSTDTQYF.

V is TRBV4-1 and J is TRBJ2-3, with a weak D call TRBD2 (5 bases). Germline CDR1 is MGHRA and CDR2 is YSYEKL. The V end lost 8 bases, the J end lost 0 bases, and 12 bases lay between the germline ends. This CDR3 has 14 amino acids. CDR3 loop: CASGVASSTDTQYF. The DNA of the CDR3 is TGCGCCAGCGGAGTAGCGTCTAGCACAGATACGCAGTATTTT.

The chain uses TRBV29-1 and TRBJ1-2; D remains unclear. CDR3 length equals 10 residues. Germline CDR1 SQVTM, CDR2 ANQGSEA. Trimming left V 6 bases short and J 8 bases short, with 10 bases between. CDR3 in DNA: TGCAGCGTGGAGGTGGGGGGCTACACCTTC. Translation: CSVEVGGYTF.

The V and J genes are TRBV2 and TRBJ1-5, with D uncertain. Trimming stripped 4 bases from V and 3 bases from J, with 10 bases between. Germline CDR1 reads SNHLY; CDR2 reads FYNNEI. The length of the CDR3 is 14 residues. DNA for the CDR3: TGTGCCAGCAGTGTTTTGGCGGACAATCAGCCCCAGCATTTT. Protein: CASSVLADNQPQHF.

The chain uses TRBV30 and TRBJ1-6; TRBD1 might be the D (6 bases). This CDR3 has 15 residues. Trimming cost V 3 bases and J 4 bases, with 13 bases left between them. From germline, CDR1 is GTSNPN and CDR2 SVGIG (reference sequence). The DNA for the CDR3 is TGTGCCTGGAGGGGACATCCGCAATATAATTCACCCCTCCACTTT. Translating it yields CAWRGHPQYNSPLHF.

The genes are TRBV5-5 and TRBJ1-2; D is unclear. The CDR3 consists of 15 residues. The germline V and J ends were trimmed by 2 bases and 0 bases, with 11 bases remaining between them. Germline V gene data show CDR1 as SGHKS and CDR2 as YYEKEE (reference sequence). The DNA for the CDR3 is TGTGCCAGCAGCTTAGTCCACGTTTCTAACTATGGCTACACCTTC. Translating gives CASSLVHVSNYGYTF. The full variable domain, its missing parts supplied by reference TRBV5-5 and TRBJ1-2, is DAGVTQSPTHLIKTRGQQVTLRCSPISGHKSVSWYQQVLGQGPQFIFQYYEKEERGRGNFPDRFSARQFPNYSSELNVNALLLGDSALYLCASSLVHVSNYGYTFGSGTRLTVV.

This clone was counted once. The CDR3 is CASKRGNYGYTF. CDR3 in DNA: TGTGCCAGCAAAAGGGGCAACTATGGCTACACCTTC. The chain employs TRBV6-5 and TRBJ1-2, with TRBD1 as a possible D gene (5 bases). Deletions cut 7 bases from V and 2 bases from J, with 8 bases between. The CDR3 has 12 amino acids. Germline loops: CDR1 MNHEY, CDR2 SVGAGI.

The genes are TRBV7-9 and TRBJ1-4; TRBD1 aligns across 8 bases. After removal of 6 bases from V and 7 bases from J, the junction contained 7 bases not matched to a gene. CDR1 SEHNR and CDR2 FQNEAQ come from the germline V gene (reference sequence). The CDR3 has 14 residues. The DNA for the CDR3 is TGTGCCAGCAGGGAACAGGGGGGAGGTGAAAAACTGTTTTTT. This gives the protein CASREQGGGEKLFF. The complete variable domain, with remaining parts taken from reference TRBV7-9 and TRBJ1-4, reads DTGVSQNPRHKITKRGQNVTFRCDPISEHNRLYWYRQTLGQGPEFLTYFQNEAQLEKSRLLSDRFSAERPKGSFSTLEIQRTEQGDSAMYLCASREQGGGEKLFFGSGTQLSVL.

The chain combines TRBV5-1 with TRBJ1-6; 9 bases agree with TRBD1. Germline V lookup: CDR1 SGHRS, CDR2 YFSETQ. The CDR3 has 16 residues. The junction had 6 bases not matched to a gene; V was cut back by 1 base and J by 7 bases. CDR3 sequence reads: CASSLLAGTGNSPLHF. The CDR3 DNA sequence: TGCGCCAGCAGCTTGTTGGCCGGGACAGGGAATTCACCCCTCCACTTT.

V gene TRBV18 combines with J gene TRBJ2-7; TRBD1 matches 8 bases. The V and J ends lost 3 bases and 2 bases, in that order; junction bases with no gene match: 6. The CDR3 consists of 15 residues. Looked up from germline, CDR1 is KGHSH and CDR2 is LQKENI. CDR3 region: CASSPGPGQAYEQYF. In DNA, the CDR3 is TGTGCCAGCTCACCCGGGCCGGGACAGGCCTACGAGCAGTACTTC.

This rearrangement joins TRBV19 to TRBJ2-1; 11 bases match TRBD2. Germline V lookup: CDR1 LNHDA, CDR2 SQIVND (reference sequence). V lost 6 bases to trimming and J lost 4 bases; unmatched junction nucleotides: 5. The CDR3 is made up of 15 amino acids. The DNA of the CDR3 is TGTGCCAGTAGCCTGACTAGCGGGGTATACAATGAGCAGTTCTTC. Encoded protein: CASSLTSGVYNEQFF.

The chain joins TRBV5-1 to TRBJ2-5; 8 nucleotides match TRBD1. This CDR3 spans 14 amino acids. The V and J ends lost 2 bases and 4 bases, in that order; junction bases with no gene match: 4. In germline, CDR1 is SGHRS, CDR2 YFSETQ. The CDR3 protein is CASSFWTGRETQYF. The CDR3 nucleotides are TGCGCCAGCAGCTTTTGGACAGGGCGAGAGACCCAGTACTTC.